This T cell receptor beta chain originates from a study of blood T cell repertoires in COVID-19. Study-level background: Material from acute and convalescent COVID-19 was sourced from the United States, Italy and Spain.

This clone was detected only once. TCRdb keeps only in-frame clones here, not all; method: immunoSEQ multiplex PCR. This table holds some 250,000 clones, approximately 85% found once. The receptor was derived from an elderly man with acute or convalescent COVID-19. Material: peripheral blood.

CDR3 nucleotide sequence: TGTGCCAGCAGCTTGAGAACAGGGGGCGCGGATGGCTACACCTTC. Translated: CASSLRTGGADGYTF. The gene calls are TRBV11-2 and TRBJ1-2; 9 bases align to TRBD1. Trimming cost V 3 bases and J 6 bases; bases outside gene matches: 8. Germline V gives CDR1 SGHAT, CDR2 FQNNGV. The CDR3 contains 15 residues.